The 2 T cell receptor beta chains below were found in one sample sequenced in a study of T cells after yellow fever vaccination. MiXCR, applied by TCRdb to the 5' RACE reads, yields one record per CDR3 protein. The sample yields approximately 510,000 distinct CDR3 sequences, less than 25% seen once. Specimen: PBMCs, collected less than 25 days after the first yellow fever vaccination. The receptors here all came from a man younger than 35 who received the YFV17D yellow fever vaccine.

In this sample, this clonotype turned up a few times. The V and J genes are TRBV20-1 and TRBJ1-2; 7 bases map to TRBD1. The V gene end was trimmed by 1 base and the J gene end by 7 bases; junction bases not matched to a gene: 6. The CDR3 contains 13 residues. Germline lookup yields CDR1 DFQATT and CDR2 SNEGSKA (reference sequence). CDR3 nucleotide sequence: TGCAGTGCTAGAGGTGACAGGGAGTCTGGCTACACCTTC. Translation: CSARGDRESGYTF.

The rearrangement uses TRBV29-1 and TRBJ2-1; 7 nucleotides align to TRBD2. The CDR3 runs 14 residues. Germline V gene lookup returns CDR1 SQVTM and CDR2 ANQGSEA. J gave up 2 bases and V 6 bases, and 7 bases lay outside the gene matches. CDR3 sequence reads: CSVFRGDAYNEQFF. The CDR3 nucleotides read TGCAGCGTCTTTCGGGGGGACGCCTACAATGAGCAGTTCTTC.